The clone carrying this T cell receptor beta chain was observed at least ten times. The sample comes from a study of T-cell reconstitution after alpha-beta-depleted transplantation in children. A library of TCRbeta sequences, prepared with unique molecular identifiers, was generated. TCRdb re-derived calls from the PCR reads in MiXCR, one entry per CDR3 protein. This table holds 280,000 or so distinct CDR3 sequences, approximately 10% found once. The germline V and J ends were trimmed by 6 bases and 8 bases, with 13 bases remaining between them. The CDR3 extends over 13 amino acids. V usage is TRBV12-3 or TRBV12-4 and J usage is TRBJ2-2; D is unresolved. The receptor was derived from a male patient aged 2-15 years who had a stem cell transplant for chronic granulomatous disease, so the T cells may come from the graft donor. The material sequenced was peripheral blood, taken 180 days after TCRalphabeta/CD19-depleted stem cell transplant. The CDR3 sequence: CASSRIISGELFF. CDR3 nucleotide sequence: TGTGCCAGCAGCCGAATAATCTCGGGGGAGCTGTTTTTT.